Shown below are 6 T cell receptor beta chains from a single sample sequenced in a study of blood T cell repertoires in COVID-19. Sequencing used immunoSEQ multiplex PCR; TCRdb keeps in-frame clones, though not all of them. The repertoire holds around 260,000 clones, around 88% seen once, with 0.7% to 0.9% in the top ten. Sequenced: peripheral blood. These receptors were obtained from a man aged 25-45 years with acute or convalescent COVID-19.

V gene TRBV5-4 combines with J gene TRBJ1-5; D is ambiguous. Germline-derived CDR1 and CDR2 are SGHNT and YYREEE (reference sequence). Trimming stripped 4 bases from V and 4 bases from J, with 18 bases between. The CDR3 length is 16 residues. The CDR3 region has the DNA TGTGCCAGCAGCCCCGGACCGACTAAAGGTAATCAGCCCCAGCATTTT. Protein sequence: CASSPGPTKGNQPQHF.

This chain joins TRBV12-5 and TRBJ2-7; 7 nucleotides line up with TRBD1. Germline CDR1 LGHNT, CDR2 FRNRAP. The trim removed 6 bases at V and 2 bases at J, leaving 10 bases unmatched. This CDR3 is 15 amino acids long. The CDR3 nucleotides are TGTGCTAGTGGCCTCGGGACAGTGATAACCTACGAGCAGTACTTC. Protein: CASGLGTVITYEQYF.

The chain links TRBV5-4 to TRBJ1-6; the D gene is possibly TRBD1 (6 bases). Trimming took off 0 bases at V and 10 bases at J, with 14 bases between the two ends. Germline-derived CDR1 and CDR2 are SGHNT and YYREEE (reference sequence). The CDR3 contains 15 residues. The CDR3 sequence: CASSLGSGEESPLHF. DNA for the CDR3: TGTGCCAGCAGCTTGGGGTCAGGGGAAGAATCACCCCTCCACTTT.

The chain employs TRBV3-1 (or the pseudogene TRBV3-2) and TRBJ1-2, with D unresolved. Germline V gives CDR1 LGHDT, CDR2 YNNKEL (reference sequence). Trimming pared 0 bases from V and 7 bases from J, leaving 15 bases between. The CDR3 totals 15 residues. The CDR3 DNA reads TGTGCCAGCAGCCAAGATCGGGGTCAAACGGGTGGCTACACCTTC. This sequence encodes CASSQDRGQTGGYTF.

The chain recombines TRBV7-9 with TRBJ1-2; TRBD1 might be the D (6 bases). Germline V gives CDR1 SEHNR, CDR2 FQNEAQ (reference sequence). The CDR3 sequence is 13 residues long. Trimming removed 7 bases from V and 9 bases from J, with 18 bases in between. The CDR3 coding sequence is TGTGCCAGCACTAAGAGGGACACCGCCCGCTACACCTTC. Translating it yields CASTKRDTARYTF.

The V call is TRBV7-9, the J call TRBJ2-7, with D maybe TRBD2 (5 bases). V lost 2 bases and J lost 7, with 18 bases in between. This CDR3 has 15 amino acids. The germline CDR1 and CDR2 sequences are SEHNR and FQNEAQ (reference sequence). The CDR3 bases are TGTGCCAGCAGCTTAAGCGGAGATGGGGTGCGAGAGCAGTACTTC. This codes for CASSLSGDGVREQYF.